These 22 T cell receptor beta chains were sequenced from one sample in a study of T-cell memory formation after mild COVID-19 (dated by TCRdb to 2020 to 2022). The method behind the library was 5' RACE. The run used an Illumina NovaSeq 6000. The raw public reads went through TCRdb reprocessing: fastp at Q25, MiXCR clone calling, in-frame beta chains kept. Under each unique CDR3 protein, matching rows form one entry showing the most common genes and DNA. The table for this sample lists hundreds of thousands of distinct CDR3 sequences; about a fifth of them were counted only once. The ten largest make up under 15% of the sample. Specimen: PBMCs or a T cell subset sorted from them (not recorded which). The receptors were sampled from an adult woman who had mild COVID-19 (a few samples of this study predate the infection). The sample titles of this study are shuffled in the database, so cell type and time point are left out; the donor was told from shared clones.

The chain employs TRBV5-6 and TRBJ2-1, with 12 bases aligning to TRBD2. The CDR3 spans 15 residues. Unmatched junction bases numbered 4, after V lost 2 bases and J lost 7 bases. Germline V lookup: CDR1 SGHDT, CDR2 YYEEEE. DNA of the CDR3: TGTGCCAGCAGCTTTGGACTAGCGGGAAGTAATGAGCAGTTCTTC. This encodes CASSFGLAGSNEQFF. The complete variable domain, with remaining parts taken from reference TRBV5-6 and TRBJ2-1, reads DAGVTQSPTHLIKTRGQQVTLRCSPKSGHDTVSWYQQALGQGPQFIFQYYEEEERQRGNFPDRFSGHQFPNYSSELNVNALLLGDSALYLCASSFGLAGSNEQFFGPGTRLTVL.

This chain joins TRBV11-2 and TRBJ2-1, with 8 positions matching TRBD1. V was clipped by 5 bases and J by 12 bases; unmatched bases: 6. CDR1 SGHAT and CDR2 FQNNGV come from the germline V gene. This CDR3 spans 12 amino acids. The CDR3 loop reads CASSPARGPQFF. For the CDR3, the DNA is TGTGCCAGCAGCCCCGCCAGGGGGCCGCAGTTCTTC. Based on the CDR3 plus reference TRBV11-2 and TRBJ2-1, the full variable domain is EAGVAQSPRYKIIEKRQSVAFWCNPISGHATLYWYQQILGQGPKLLIQFQNNGVVDDSQLPKDRFSAERLKGVDSTLKIQPAKLEDSAVYLCASSPARGPQFFGPGTRLTVL.

The gene calls are TRBV5-1 and TRBJ1-5; the match to TRBD1 covers 10 bases. From germline, CDR1 is SGHRS and CDR2 YFSETQ. The trim removed 4 bases at V and 6 bases at J, leaving 4 bases unmatched. This CDR3 is 14 amino acids long. The CDR3 reads CASSQGQGSQPQHF. CDR3 in DNA: TGCGCCAGCAGCCAGGGACAGGGGAGTCAGCCCCAGCATTTT.

The chain couples TRBV4-1 to TRBJ1-2; 8 nucleotides line up with TRBD1. This CDR3 has 15 amino acids. Germline values: CDR1 MGHRA, CDR2 YSYEKL. Trimming at V came to 0 bases and at J to 8 bases, leaving 8 bases not matched to a gene. The CDR3 DNA follows: TGCGCCAGCAGCCAAGATCCGACAGGGGTACCGGGCTACACCTTC. Translating it yields CASSQDPTGVPGYTF.

The chain is built from TRBV4-2 and TRBJ2-1; 11 bases fit TRBD2. Trimming cost V 0 bases and J 4 bases; bases outside gene matches: 5. Germline V lookup: CDR1 LGHNA, CDR2 YNFKEQ. The CDR3 totals 17 residues. CDR3 nucleotide sequence: TGTGCCAGCAGCCAAGATGTTACTAGCGGGGGTTACAATGAGCAGTTCTTC. Its protein product is CASSQDVTSGGYNEQFF.

Only a few counts were recorded for this clonotype. V and J are TRBV19 and TRBJ2-7, with 10 nucleotides matching TRBD2. With 5 bases clipped from V and 2 bases from J, the junction kept 3 bases outside the gene matches. This CDR3 comprises 14 residues. Germline-derived CDR1 and CDR2 are LNHDA and SQIVND (reference sequence). The CDR3 spells CASSASGSAYEQYF. In DNA form, the CDR3 reads TGTGCCAGTAGTGCTAGCGGGAGCGCCTACGAGCAGTACTTC.

The chain uses TRBV7-9 and TRBJ2-7; D gene unclear. Trimming stripped 0 bases from V and 6 bases from J, with 6 bases between. The CDR3 is 12 residues long. Germline CDR1 is SEHNR and CDR2 is FQNEAQ (reference sequence). CDR3 DNA: TGTGCCAGCAGCTTAGCGACCTTCGAGCAGTACTTC. Protein product: CASSLATFEQYF.

CDR3 region: CASSFGRQYEQYF. The CDR3 DNA follows: TGTGCCAGCAGTTTTGGGCGTCAGTACGAGCAGTACTTC. The chain combines TRBV27 with TRBJ2-7; no firm D call. CDR1 and CDR2 from the germline V gene are MNHEY and SMNVEV (reference sequence). The CDR3 spans 13 residues. Deletions cut 3 bases from V and 4 bases from J, with 10 bases between.

This clonotype has only a few counts. The genes are TRBV29-1 and TRBJ2-3; 12 bases match TRBD1. The CDR3 runs 18 residues. V lost 5 bases and J lost 3; bases outside the gene matches: 15. Germline V gene data show CDR1 as SQVTM and CDR2 as ANQGSEA. The CDR3 here is CSVSQGTGGPGWTDTQYF. CDR3 DNA: TGCAGCGTTTCTCAAGGGACAGGGGGCCCCGGATGGACAGATACGCAGTATTTT.

This clonotype turned up a few times. V is TRBV9 and J is TRBJ2-1, with 7 bases identical to TRBD2. The germline CDR1 and CDR2 sequences are SGDLS and YYNGEE. Losses at the gene ends were 1 base for V and 3 bases for J; bases not matched to a gene: 1. The CDR3 covers 14 residues. The CDR3 coding sequence is TGTGCCAGCAGCGTATCTAGCGGCTACAATGAGCAGTTCTTC. This translates into CASSVSSGYNEQFF.

This clonotype was counted only a few times. The chain couples TRBV7-2 to TRBJ2-5, with 10 bases aligning to TRBD2. Germline CDR1 reads SGHTA; CDR2 reads FQGNSA. This CDR3 contains 16 residues. Trimming cost V 2 bases and J 4 bases; bases outside gene matches: 7. CDR3 in DNA: TGTGCCAGCAGCTTAATGGCTAGCGGGGGCGGAGAGACCCAGTACTTC. Protein sequence: CASSLMASGGGETQYF.

The rearrangement uses TRBV9 and TRBJ2-1; 10 bases agree with TRBD2. Germline V CDR1 and CDR2: SGDLS, YYNGEE. With V trimmed by 3 bases and J by 3 bases, 3 bases remained unmatched. This CDR3 contains 15 residues. CDR3 amino acids: CASSGGTSVYNEQFF. The DNA for the CDR3 is TGTGCCAGCAGCGGGGGGACTAGCGTCTACAATGAGCAGTTCTTC.

V is TRBV6-2 or TRBV6-3 and J is TRBJ2-7; TRBD2 matches at 9 bases. After removal of 2 bases from V and 4 bases from J, the junction contained 6 bases not matched to a gene. The CDR3 is 15 amino acids. Germline values: CDR1 MNHEY, CDR2 SVGEGT. CDR3 nucleotides: TGTGCCAGCAGTTACGTGACTAGCGGAAAATACGAGCAGTACTTC. Translating it yields CASSYVTSGKYEQYF.

The chain links TRBV7-6 to TRBJ2-3; no definite D call. The CDR3 is 12 amino acids. CDR1 is SGHVS and CDR2 is FNYEAQ in the germline V gene. V lost 0 bases to trimming and J lost 5 bases, with 3 bases between them. CDR3 residues: CASSLAQDTQYF. CDR3 sequence (DNA): TGTGCCAGCAGCTTAGCGCAAGATACGCAGTATTTT. Looking up the rest from reference TRBV7-6 and TRBJ2-3 gives the full variable domain: GAGVSQSPRYKVTKRGQDVALRCDPISGHVSLYWYRQALGQGPEFLTYFNYEAQQDKSGLPNDRFSAERPEGSISTLTIQRTEQRDSAMYRCASSLAQDTQYFGPGTRLTVL.

This clonotype showed up just a few times. This chain links TRBV12-3 or TRBV12-4 with TRBJ2-3; D unclear. CDR3 length: 13 residues. Trimming removed 4 bases at V and 6 bases at J, with 11 bases between. In DNA, the CDR3 is TGTGCCAGCAGTTCGCTTATGCGGGATACGCAGTATTTT. Translated: CASSSLMRDTQYF.

This clonotype was seen more than once but under ten times. The rearrangement uses TRBV20-1 and TRBJ2-3; D is undetermined. Trimming removed 3 bases at V and 1 base at J, with 5 bases between. The CDR3 runs to 12 residues. Germline loops: CDR1 DFQATT, CDR2 SNEGSKA (reference sequence). As DNA, the CDR3 is TGCAGTGCTAGCCCTCGCACAGATACGCAGTATTTT. It codes for CSASPRTDTQYF.

The chain uses TRBV9 and TRBJ2-1; tentatively, D is TRBD2 (6 bases). The CDR3 consists of 18 residues. Trimming removed 0 bases at V and 5 bases at J, with 21 bases between. Germline CDR1 reads SGDLS; CDR2 reads YYNGEE. The CDR3 spells CASSVEEGPRVGDNEQFF. The CDR3 bases are TGTGCCAGCAGCGTAGAGGAGGGGCCAAGAGTCGGGGACAATGAGCAGTTCTTC.

The V call is TRBV7-8, the J call TRBJ1-5, with unresolved D. The CDR3 spans 15 residues. V lost 1 base to trimming and J lost 3 bases, with 10 bases between them. The germline V gene has CDR1 SGHVS and CDR2 FQNEAQ. This CDR3 is CASSLVYSTNQPQHF. In nucleotides, the CDR3 is TGTGCCAGCAGCTTAGTGTACAGCACCAATCAGCCCCAGCATTTT.

This clonotype came up many times. This rearrangement joins TRBV7-9 to TRBJ1-4; D unclear. Germline CDR1 is SEHNR and CDR2 is FQNEAQ (reference sequence). CDR3 length: 12 residues. V dropped 3 bases and J dropped 8 bases, with 7 bases sitting between them. This CDR3 is CASSFRTEKLFF. The CDR3 DNA sequence: TGTGCCAGCAGCTTCCGGACGGAAAAACTGTTTTTT.

There are a few counts of this clonotype. The gene calls are TRBV4-1 and TRBJ1-2, with 7 bases fitting TRBD1. From germline, CDR1 is MGHRA and CDR2 YSYEKL. Trimming cost V 0 bases and J 2 bases; bases outside gene matches: 0. This CDR3 has 14 residues. As DNA, the CDR3 is TGCGCCAGCAGCCAAGAACAGGGGAACTATGGCTACACCTTC. Amino acid sequence: CASSQEQGNYGYTF.

This chain joins TRBV9 and TRBJ2-1; TRBD2 agrees at 7 bases. After removal of 0 bases from V and 3 bases from J, the junction contained 6 bases not matched to a gene. There are 16 residues in the CDR3. Germline V gives CDR1 SGDLS, CDR2 YYNGEE. CDR3 bases: TGTGCCAGCAGCGTAGTCGGTGGGGGGGACTACAATGAGCAGTTCTTC. Translated: CASSVVGGGDYNEQFF.

On this clonotype: Compared with germline, one end of the junction differs, possibly owing to a read error. The chain links TRBV7-9 to TRBJ1-3; D is perhaps TRBD1 (5 bases). Per the germline V gene, CDR1 is SEHNR and CDR2 is FQNEAQ (reference sequence). This CDR3 has 11 amino acids. The CDR3 DNA reads as TGTGCCAGCAGCTTAGGACAGTCGGACCATTTT. It encodes CASSLGQSDHF.